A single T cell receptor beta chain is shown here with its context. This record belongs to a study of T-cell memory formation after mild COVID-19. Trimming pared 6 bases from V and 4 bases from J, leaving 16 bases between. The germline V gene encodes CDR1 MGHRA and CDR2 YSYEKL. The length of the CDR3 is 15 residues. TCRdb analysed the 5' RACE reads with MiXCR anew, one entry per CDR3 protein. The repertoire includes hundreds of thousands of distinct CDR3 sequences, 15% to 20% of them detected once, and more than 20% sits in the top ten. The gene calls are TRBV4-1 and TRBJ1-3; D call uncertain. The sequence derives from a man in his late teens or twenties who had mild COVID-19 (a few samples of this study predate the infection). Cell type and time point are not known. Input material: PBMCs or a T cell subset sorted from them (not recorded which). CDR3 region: CASRPTEALGNTIYF. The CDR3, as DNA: TGCGCCAGCAGGCCTACGGAAGCTCTCGGAAACACCATATATTTT.